The next 6 T cell receptor beta chains were all read from a single sample in a study of radiotherapy plus CTLA-4 blockade in lung cancer. Some clones are missing from TCRdb's copy, which holds only in-frame ones; the method was immunoSEQ multiplex PCR. Counted here are 78,000 or so clones, roughly 86% occurring once; the ten biggest clones make up about 0.95%. This specimen was peripheral blood, taken from a patient treated with radiotherapy plus ipilimumab. These receptors all come from a human donor with non-small cell lung cancer who had stable disease on radiotherapy plus ipilimumab.

The J gene is TRBJ2-3, the V gene TRBV27; 10 nucleotides line up with TRBD2. Germline CDR1 reads MNHEY; CDR2 reads SMNVEV (reference sequence). CDR3 length equals 19 residues. V was clipped by 6 bases and J by 0 bases; unmatched bases: 15. The CDR3 reads CASRSLLVTSGASTDTQYF. CDR3 bases: TGTGCCAGCAGGAGCTTGTTAGTTACTAGCGGGGCTAGCACAGATACGCAGTATTTT.

DNA of the CDR3: TGTGCCAGCAGGTCCCCAGGGGCCCAACGGGGTGAAAAACTGTTTTTT. Amino acid sequence: CASRSPGAQRGEKLFF. The chain carries TRBV7-3 and TRBJ1-4; perhaps TRBD1 as D (6 bases). This CDR3 comprises 16 residues. The germline V gene has CDR1 SGHTA and CDR2 FQGTGA. V lost 6 bases and J 7 bases, leaving 21 bases between the germline ends.

This chain joins TRBV13 and TRBJ2-7, with D possibly being TRBD1 (5 bases). Deletions cut 10 bases from V and 1 base from J, with 17 bases between. The germline CDR1 and CDR2 sequences are PRHDT and FYEKMQ (reference sequence). The CDR3 has 14 residues. The CDR3 DNA sequence: TGTGCCACGGGCGCTTGGGGCAGTTCCTACGAGCAGTACTTC. This sequence encodes CATGAWGSSYEQYF.

This chain uses TRBV9 with TRBJ1-2; no reliable D call. Germline CDR1 is SGDLS and CDR2 is YYNGEE. With 1 base removed from V and 6 bases from J, the gap between germline ends came to 10 bases. There are 13 residues in the CDR3. Written as DNA, the CDR3 is TGTGCCAGCAGCGTACCGAACGGGAATGGCTACACCTTC. Translating gives CASSVPNGNGYTF.

The gene calls are TRBV30 and TRBJ2-5; perhaps TRBD2 as D (6 bases). The CDR3 runs 11 residues. Germline CDR1 and CDR2: GTSNPN and SVGIG (reference sequence). V was clipped by 3 bases and J by 9 bases, with 11 bases between them. As DNA, the CDR3 is TGTGCCTGGAGCGGAGGAGGGTCCCAGTACTTC. This gives the protein CAWSGGGSQYF.

The gene calls are TRBV27 and TRBJ2-1, with D hard to call. CDR1 is MNHEY and CDR2 is SMNVEV in the germline V gene (reference sequence). V was pared by 2 bases and J by 4 bases, with 9 bases between. The CDR3 is 14 amino acids. CDR3 in amino acids: CASSLDRIYNEQFF. The CDR3 DNA reads TGTGCCAGCAGTTTAGACCGAATATACAATGAGCAGTTCTTC.